The entry that follows covers one T cell receptor (beta chain) sequence. Its matching antigen is unknown. The sample originates from a study of shared clonotypes between healthy human individuals. Study overall: Every donor yielded three CD4 naive, three CD4 memory, two CD8 naive and one CD8 memory plate.

V was cut by 2 bases and J by 5 bases, with 9 bases left in between. Looked up from germline, CDR1 is GTSNPN and CDR2 is SVGIG (reference sequence). This CDR3 region has 12 residues. Findings and limits, study-wide: Investigators expected sequencing depth to affect clonotype sharing among donors. Clonotypes which were not shared had lower generation probabilities than clonotypes that all four donors shared.

Sequenced by immunoSEQ multiplex PCR; TCRdb stores in-frame clones only, minus some. The repertoire holds more than 2 million clones, with 90% to 96% as singletons. V is TRBV30 and J is TRBJ1-1; the D is unclear. Sequences were obtained from naive CD4+ T cells sorted from blood. Noted subset: CD45RA+ positively selected. This clonotype was obtained from a man in his late teens or twenties in good health. The CDR3 DNA follows: TGTGCCTGGAGTATAACGCGTACTGAAGCTTTCTTT. Its protein product is CAWSITRTEAFF.